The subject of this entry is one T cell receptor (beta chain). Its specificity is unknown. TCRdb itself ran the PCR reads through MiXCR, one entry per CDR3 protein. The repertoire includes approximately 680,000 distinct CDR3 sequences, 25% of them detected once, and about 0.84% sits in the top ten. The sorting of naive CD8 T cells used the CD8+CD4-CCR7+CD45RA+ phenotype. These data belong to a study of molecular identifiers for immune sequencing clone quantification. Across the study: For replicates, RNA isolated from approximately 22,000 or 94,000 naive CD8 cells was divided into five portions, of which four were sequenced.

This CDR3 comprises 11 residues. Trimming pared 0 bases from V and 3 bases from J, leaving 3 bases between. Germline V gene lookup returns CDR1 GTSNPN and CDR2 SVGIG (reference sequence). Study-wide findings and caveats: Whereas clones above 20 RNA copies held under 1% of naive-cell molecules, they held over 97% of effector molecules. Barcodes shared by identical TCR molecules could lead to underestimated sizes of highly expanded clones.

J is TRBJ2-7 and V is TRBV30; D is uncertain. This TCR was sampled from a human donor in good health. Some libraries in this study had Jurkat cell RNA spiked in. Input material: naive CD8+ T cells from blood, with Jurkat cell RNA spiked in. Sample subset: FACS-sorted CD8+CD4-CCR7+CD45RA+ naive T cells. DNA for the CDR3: TGTGCCTGGAGTGTCGGCTACGAGCAGTACTTC. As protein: CAWSVGYEQYF.